Listed here is a single T cell receptor beta chain. Its target is unknown. This record belongs to a study of OX40 agonist ivuxolimab in advanced cancers. Some clones are missing from TCRdb's copy, which holds only in-frame ones; the method was immunoSEQ multiplex PCR. The sample has about 73,000 clones; roughly nine tenths are singletons. CDR3 length equals 15 residues. V was trimmed by 5 bases and J by 2 bases, leaving 10 bases between them. CDR1 MNHNY and CDR2 SVGAGI come from the germline V gene (reference sequence). Points from the study as a whole: Within 6 weeks, CD4+ and CD8+ blood T cells expanded clonally at 0.1 to 3.0 mg/kg.

This sample comprised CD4+ or CD8+ T cells sorted from blood, obtained in a trial of the OX40 agonist ivuxolimab. The TCR originated in an adult with an advanced solid tumor such as melanoma, head and neck, liver or kidney cancer. The chain recombines TRBV6-6 with TRBJ2-6; the D gene is possibly TRBD1 (5 bases). CDR3 nucleotide sequence: TGTGCCAGCAGTCCGCAGGGAACTGGGGCCAACGTCCTGACTTTC. As protein: CASSPQGTGANVLTF.